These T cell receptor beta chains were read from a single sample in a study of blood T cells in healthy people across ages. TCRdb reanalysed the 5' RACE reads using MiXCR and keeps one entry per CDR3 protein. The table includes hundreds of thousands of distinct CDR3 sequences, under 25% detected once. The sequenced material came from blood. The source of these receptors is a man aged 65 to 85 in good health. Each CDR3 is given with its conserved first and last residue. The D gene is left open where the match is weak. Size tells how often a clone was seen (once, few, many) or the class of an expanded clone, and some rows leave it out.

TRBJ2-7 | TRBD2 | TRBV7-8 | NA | CASSFGGNYEQYF | TGTGCCAGCAGCTTCGGGGGGAACTACGAGCAGTACTTC
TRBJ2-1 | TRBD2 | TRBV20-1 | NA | CSARDLSGTSGNEQFF | TGCAGTGCTAGAGATCTTTCCGGGACTAGCGGCAATGAGCAGTTCTTC
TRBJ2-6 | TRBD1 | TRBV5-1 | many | CASSLAFWDRDLRSGANVLTF | TGCGCCAGCAGCTTGGCCTTTTGGGACAGGGACCTTCGCTCTGGGGCCAACGTCCTGACTTTC
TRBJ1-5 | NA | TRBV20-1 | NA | CSAPSLGGVGNQPQHF | TGCAGTGCTCCGAGCCTGGGGGGGGTTGGCAATCAGCCCCAGCATTTT
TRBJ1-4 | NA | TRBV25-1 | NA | CASSTQWKLFF | TGTGCCAGCAGTACACAGTGGAAACTGTTTTTT
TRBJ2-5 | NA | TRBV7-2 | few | CASSLGRGDQETQYF | TGTGCCAGCAGCTTAGGTCGAGGGGACCAAGAGACCCAGTACTTC
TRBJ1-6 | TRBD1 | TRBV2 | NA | CASSAGTGNSPLHF | TGTGCCAGCAGTGCCGGGACAGGGAATTCACCCCTCCACTTT
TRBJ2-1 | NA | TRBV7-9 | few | CASSPIGHSYNEQFF | TGTGCCAGCAGCCCTATCGGACACTCCTACAATGAGCAGTTCTTC
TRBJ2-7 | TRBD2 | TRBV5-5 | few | CASSSSVAGSPYEQYF | TGTGCCAGCAGCTCCAGTGTAGCGGGATCGCCCTACGAGCAGTACTTC
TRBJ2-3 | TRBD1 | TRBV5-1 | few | CASSVTGGARADTQYF | TGCGCCAGCAGCGTTACAGGGGGCGCGCGCGCAGATACGCAGTATTTT
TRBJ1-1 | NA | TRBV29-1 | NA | CSVATQGGTEAFF | TGCAGCGTTGCCACACAGGGAGGCACTGAAGCTTTCTTT
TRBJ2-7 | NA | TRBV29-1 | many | CSAEGRNEQYF | TGCAGCGCTGAGGGGAGGAACGAGCAGTACTTC
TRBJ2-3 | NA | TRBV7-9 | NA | CASSFYLDTDTQYF | TGTGCCAGCAGCTTTTACCTTGACACAGATACGCAGTATTTT
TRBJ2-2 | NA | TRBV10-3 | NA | CAISDGTANTGELFF | TGTGCCATCAGTGACGGGACGGCGAACACCGGGGAGCTGTTTTTT
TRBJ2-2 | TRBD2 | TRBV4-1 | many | CASSVGLAGDNTGELFF | TGCGCCAGCAGCGTGGGACTAGCGGGAGACAACACCGGGGAGCTGTTTTTT
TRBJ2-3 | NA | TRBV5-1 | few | CASSLTGTAQYF | TGCGCCAGCAGCTTAACCGGCACGGCGCAGTATTTT
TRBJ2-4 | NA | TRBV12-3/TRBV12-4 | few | CASSLASGIAKNIQYF | TGTGCCAGCAGTTTAGCGTCAGGGATAGCCAAAAACATTCAGTACTTC
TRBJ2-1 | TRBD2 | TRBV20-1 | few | CSAGVGGGYYNEQFF | TGCAGTGCTGGCGTCGGCGGGGGGTACTACAATGAGCAGTTCTTC
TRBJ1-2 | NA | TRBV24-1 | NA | CATSDWAKTGPNYGHTF | TGTGCCACCAGTGATTGGGCTAAAACAGGTCCAAACTATGGCCACACCTTC
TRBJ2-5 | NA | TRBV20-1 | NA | CSALGGAAQETQYF | TGCAGTGCTTTGGGGGGGGCAGCACAAGAGACCCAGTACTTC
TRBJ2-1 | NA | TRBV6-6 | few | CASSSLPGSYNEQFF | TGTGCCAGCAGTTCCCTCCCTGGGAGCTACAATGAGCAGTTCTTC
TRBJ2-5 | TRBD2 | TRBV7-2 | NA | CASSLNGLAGGPHGFF | TGTGCCAGCAGCTTAAATGGACTAGCGGGAGGGCCACACGGGTTCTTC
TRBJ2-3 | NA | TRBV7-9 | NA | CASRPGVQDTQYF | TGTGCCAGCAGGCCGGGGGTTCAAGATACGCAGTATTTT
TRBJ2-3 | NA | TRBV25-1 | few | CASSDPTRLRDTQYF | TGTGCCAGCAGTGATCCCACCCGACTTCGGGATACGCAGTATTTT
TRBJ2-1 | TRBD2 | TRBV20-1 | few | CSAGGLAEAYNEQFF | TGCAGTGCGGGGGGACTAGCGGAGGCCTACAATGAGCAGTTCTTC
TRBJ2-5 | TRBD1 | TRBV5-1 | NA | CARSRDSQETQYF | TGCGCCAGGAGCCGGGACAGTCAAGAGACCCAGTACTTC
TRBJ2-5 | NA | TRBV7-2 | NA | CASSPGLQGPQETQYF | TGTGCCAGCAGCCCGGGACTACAGGGTCCCCAAGAGACCCAGTACTTC
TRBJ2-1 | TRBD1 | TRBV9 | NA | CASSPLTGAYNEQFF | TGTGCCAGCAGCCCCCTGACAGGGGCCTACAATGAGCAGTTCTTC
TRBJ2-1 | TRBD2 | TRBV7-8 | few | CASSEQPGLALTDEQFF | TGTGCCAGCAGCGAACAACCGGGACTAGCGCTGACGGATGAGCAGTTCTTC
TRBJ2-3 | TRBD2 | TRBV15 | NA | CATSRELAGSDTQYF | TGTGCCACCAGCAGAGAACTAGCGGGATCAGATACGCAGTATTTT